This T cell receptor (beta chain) appears in the sequencing data of a study of blood T cell repertoires in COVID-19. Generated by immunoSEQ multiplex PCR, the TCRdb table keeps only in-frame clones and is missing some. The sample holds about 81,000 clones, 84% seen once. This sequence was found in a human donor in a cohort sampled during active COVID-19. Sequencing was performed on peripheral blood.

CDR3 DNA: TGTGCCAGCTCCGTCGGAGCTTACGTCGGTGGTGAGCAGTTCTTC. Translated, it gives CASSVGAYVGGEQFF. V is TRBV18 and J is TRBJ2-1; D remains unclear. The CDR3 spans 15 residues. Germline CDR1 is KGHSH and CDR2 is LQKENI. V was pared by 6 bases and J by 9 bases, with 21 bases between.